What follows are 9 T cell receptor beta chains derived from one specimen sequenced in a study of shared T cell receptors in the human thymus. TCRdb's copy holds only in-frame clones and misses some; the assay was immunoSEQ multiplex PCR. The data contain roughly 700,000 clones, roughly 90% of them singletons. Separately, the same data were catalogued under a study of human thymus T cells.

Sequenced sample: thymocytes. Receptors were obtained from a boy in the first two years of life with a congenital heart defect.

The rearrangement links TRBV12-2 to TRBJ2-1; the D call TRBD2 from the table was never checked on the DNA. TRBV12-2 is designated a pseudogene. This CDR3 has 17 amino acids. CDR3 coding DNA: TGTGCAAGCCTGACTAGCGGAACCCCTCAAAACTACAATGAGCAGTTCTTC. It is translated as CASLTSGTPQNYNEQFF.

Only one count was recorded for this clone. J is TRBJ2-5 and V is TRBV5-1; weak D call: TRBD2 (5 bases). The ends were cut back, 0 bases at V and 4 bases at J, with 34 bases in the middle. Germline values: CDR1 SGHRS, CDR2 YFSETQ. The CDR3 spans 22 residues. CDR3 DNA: TGCGCCAGCAGCTTGGCGCCCCCCCCTGAATGTTGGGAGTCCCCATCATTAGAGACCCAGTACTTC. Translating it yields CASSLAPPPECWESPSLETQYF.

In nucleotides, the CDR3 is TGTGCCAGCACCACCTCGGGGGGACAGGGTAACGAGCAGTACTTC. Its translation: CASTTSGGQGNEQYF. The chain uses TRBV28 and TRBJ2-7; 9 bases align to TRBD1. The V segment lost 7 bases and the J segment 5 bases; nucleotides outside the gene matches: 12. This CDR3 has 15 residues. Germline-derived CDR1 and CDR2 are MDHEN and SYDVKM. Together with reference TRBV28 and TRBJ2-7, the CDR3 gives the full variable domain: DVKVTQSSRYLVKRTGEKVFLECVQDMDHENMFWYRQDPGLGLRLIYFSYDVKMKEKGDIPEGYSVSREKKERFSLILESASTNQTSMYLCASTTSGGQGNEQYFGPGTRLTVT.

The chain couples TRBV19 to TRBJ2-3, with 9 bases lining up with TRBD1. V dropped 5 bases and J dropped 4; count of bases not matched to a gene: 4. Germline loops: CDR1 LNHDA, CDR2 SQIVND (reference sequence). The CDR3 extends over 14 amino acids. CDR3 region: CASSPDRGSDTQYF. Written as DNA, the CDR3 is TGTGCCAGTAGTCCGGACAGGGGATCAGATACGCAGTATTTT. Based on the CDR3 plus reference TRBV19 and TRBJ2-3, the full variable domain is DGGITQSPKYLFRKEGQNVTLSCEQNLNHDAMYWYRQDPGQGLRLIYYSQIVNDFQKGDIAEGYSVSREKKESFPLTVTSAQKNPTAFYLCASSPDRGSDTQYFGPGTRLTVL.

This clone was seen only once. The chain joins TRBV27 to TRBJ2-1; 7 bases match TRBD2. Germline CDR1 is MNHEY and CDR2 is SMNVEV (reference sequence). CDR3 size: 17 residues. V gave up 5 bases and J gave up 0 bases; unmatched junction bases: 10. CDR3 nucleotides: TGTGCCAGCAGTCTACCCGCTAGCGGCTGCTCCTACAATGAGCAGTTCTTC. This codes for CASSLPASGCSYNEQFF.

Regarding this clone: The CDR3 end shows no conserved phenylalanine or tryptophan, and so a read error is likely. The DNA is omitted, as the CDR3 cannot be located on it reliably, and the CDR3 follows TCRdb's listing. This chain joins TRBV10-3 and TRBJ1-4; the listed D gene, TRBD1, was not tested against the DNA. Germline lookup yields CDR1 ENHRY and CDR2 SYGVKD. Including both end residues, the CDR3 is 12 amino acids long. CDR3: CAIRLLNGTGLT.

The chain employs TRBV13 and TRBJ2-5, with 7 bases aligning to TRBD1. CDR1 is PRHDT, CDR2 FYEKMQ, per germline (reference sequence). V dropped 5 bases and J dropped 5; count of bases not matched to a gene: 5. This CDR3 comprises 13 residues. The CDR3 spells CASSIQGRETQYF. The CDR3 bases are TGTGCCAGCAGCATACAGGGGCGGGAGACCCAGTACTTC.

This chain links TRBV6-5 with TRBJ1-1; D is ambiguous. The CDR3 covers 13 residues. In germline, CDR1 is MNHEY, CDR2 SVGAGI. V was cut by 7 bases and J by 1 base, with 10 bases left in between. For the CDR3, the DNA is TGTGCCAGCATGTTAAGCTGGAACACTGAAGCTTTCTTT. Its protein is CASMLSWNTEAFF.

V usage is TRBV7-6 and J usage is TRBJ1-4, with D perhaps TRBD1 (6 bases). The V gene's germline CDR1 is SGHVS and CDR2 FNYEAQ. CDR3 length: 16 amino acids. Deletions cut 4 bases from V and 3 bases from J, with 15 bases between. Here the CDR3 reads CASSYRDNLPNEKLFF. The CDR3 bases are TGTGCCAGCAGCTACAGGGACAACCTTCCTAATGAAAAACTGTTTTTT.